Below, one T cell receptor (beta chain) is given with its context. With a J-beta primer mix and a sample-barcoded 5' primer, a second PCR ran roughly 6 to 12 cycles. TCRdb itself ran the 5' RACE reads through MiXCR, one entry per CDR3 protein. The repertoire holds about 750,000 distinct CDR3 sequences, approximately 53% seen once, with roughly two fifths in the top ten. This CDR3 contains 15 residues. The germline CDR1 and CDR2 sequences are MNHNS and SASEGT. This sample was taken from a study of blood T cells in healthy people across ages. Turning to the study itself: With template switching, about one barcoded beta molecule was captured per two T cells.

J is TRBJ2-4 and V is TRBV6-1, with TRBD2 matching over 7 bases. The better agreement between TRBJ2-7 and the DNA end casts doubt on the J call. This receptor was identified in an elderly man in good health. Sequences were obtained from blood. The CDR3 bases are TGTGCCAGCACCAGAATGGAGGGAGGGAACAACGAGCAGTACTTC. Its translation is CASTRMEGGNNEQYF.